This is a list of T cell receptor beta chains from one sample in a study of blood T cells in healthy people across ages. TCRdb passed the 5' RACE reads through MiXCR, listing each CDR3 protein once. The sample shows some 850,000 distinct CDR3 sequences, about a quarter of them seen only once. These data are also associated with another study on T cells of mothers and their children.

The source material was blood. The receptors originated from a boy younger than 18 in good health. The CDR3 runs from the conserved cysteine through the conserved F or W. D genes are given only for firm matches. Rows give clone size only sometimes, using once, few, many, or a class for an expanded clone.

V	D	J	size	length	CDR3	DNA
TRBV11-1	TRBD1	TRBJ2-5	NA	16	CASSVRRQGASETQYF	TGTGCCAGCAGCGTAAGGCGACAGGGGGCATCAGAGACCCAGTACTTC
TRBV28	TRBD1	TRBJ2-1	NA	11	CASSKGQLSFF	TGTGCCAGCAGTAAGGGACAGTTGTCGTTCTTC
TRBV28	NA	TRBJ2-1	NA	16	CASSLTDRFHHNEQFF	TGTGCCAGCAGTTTAACAGACAGGTTTCATCACAATGAGCAGTTCTTC
TRBV3-1	NA	TRBJ2-5	few	15	CASSQRVGARETQYF	TGTGCCAGCAGCCAGCGTGTAGGGGCGAGGGAGACCCAGTACTTC
TRBV20-1	NA	TRBJ2-3	NA	13	CSARGGGADTQYF	TGCAGTGCTAGAGGGGGAGGCGCAGATACGCAGTATTTT
TRBV5-1	TRBD1	TRBJ2-3	NA	14	CASSAGQGGNTPYF	TGCGCCAGCAGCGCTGGACAGGGTGGGAATACGCCGTATTTT
TRBV27	TRBD1	TRBJ1-6	NA	18	CASSLGELGTGYNSPLHF	TGTGCCAGCAGTTTAGGAGAACTCGGGACAGGATATAATTCACCCCTCCACTTT
TRBV7-7	TRBD2	TRBJ2-5	NA	15	CASSPSRTSEETQYF	TGTGCTAGCAGCCCATCCAGGACTAGCGAGGAGACCCAGTACTTC
TRBV12-3/TRBV12-4	TRBD1	TRBJ2-5	NA	14	CASRTRGLGETQYF	TGTGCCAGCAGAACCAGGGGGCTGGGGGAGACCCAGTACTTC
TRBV4-1	NA	TRBJ2-3	few	13	CASSQQPGDTQYF	TGCGCCAGCAGCCAACAGCCAGGGGATACGCAGTATTTT
TRBV20-1	TRBD1	TRBJ2-7	NA	14	CSATTGESPYEQYF	TGCAGTGCTACGACAGGGGAGAGCCCTTACGAGCAGTACTTC
TRBV6-5	NA	TRBJ2-5	NA	16	CASSYSRGKGFETQYF	TGTGCCAGCAGTTACTCGAGGGGTAAGGGGTTCGAGACTCAGTACTTC
TRBV6-6	NA	TRBJ2-3	few	15	CASSYSILVTDTQYF	TGTGCCAGCAGTTACTCGATTCTGGTCACAGATACGCAGTATTTT
TRBV12-3/TRBV12-4	TRBD1	TRBJ1-1	once	14	CASRGRGLSAEAFF	TGTGCCAGTCGGGGCAGGGGGCTTTCCGCTGAAGCTTTCTTT
TRBV5-6	NA	TRBJ2-7	NA	12	CASSFVQGEQYF	TGTGCCAGCAGCTTTGTGCAGGGGGAGCAGTACTTC
TRBV10-1	NA	TRBJ2-3	few	16	CASSDWEDRGTDTQYF	TGCGCCAGCAGTGATTGGGAGGATCGGGGCACAGATACGCAGTATTTT
TRBV7-9	TRBD1	TRBJ2-7	many	16	CASSLAPGQGTYEQYF	TGTGCCAGCAGCTTAGCGCCGGGACAGGGAACCTACGAGCAGTACTTC
TRBV28	NA	TRBJ2-1	NA	16	CASSLGGAPTYNEQFF	TGTGCCAGCAGTTTAGGGGGCGCTCCAACCTACAATGAGCAGTTCTTC
TRBV28	TRBD1	TRBJ2-6	NA	16	CASRSGTGTGANVLTF	TGTGCCAGCAGATCCGGGACAGGAACCGGGGCCAACGTCCTGACTTTC
TRBV21-1	NA	TRBJ2-7	few	16	CASSKTSGGTTYEQYF	TGTGCCAGCAGCAAAACTAGCGGGGGGACCACCTACGAGCAGTACTTC
TRBV6-5	TRBD1	TRBJ2-5	few	15	CASSHRGTPGETQYF	TGTGCCAGCAGCCACAGGGGGACTCCCGGGGAGACCCAGTACTTC
TRBV7-2	NA	TRBJ1-4	NA	15	CASSPGGPWPEKLFF	TGTGCCAGCAGCCCCGGTGGGCCTTGGCCGGAAAAACTGTTTTTT
TRBV6-2/TRBV6-3	TRBD1	TRBJ1-1	NA	12	CASFQGGTEAFF	TGTGCCAGCTTTCAGGGGGGGACTGAAGCTTTCTTT
TRBV7-3	NA	TRBJ2-3	NA	16	CASSLSPTGLTDTQYF	TGTGCCAGCAGCTTATCGCCCACAGGTTTGACAGATACGCAGTATTTT
TRBV9	NA	TRBJ1-2	few	13	CASSVGTTPGYTF	TGTGCCAGCAGCGTAGGGACAACTCCAGGCTACACCTTC
TRBV6-1	NA	TRBJ2-3	once	15	CASSELAQNTDTQYF	TGTGCCAGCAGTGAACTAGCGCAAAACACAGATACGCAGTATTTT
TRBV25-1	NA	TRBJ2-3	NA	15	CASSESLSRVDTQYF	TGTGCCAGCAGTGAATCTCTGTCGAGGGTGGATACGCAGTATTTT
TRBV7-2	NA	TRBJ1-4	NA	13	CASSSPSKQKLFF	TGTGCCAGCAGCTCACCCAGCAAGCAAAAACTGTTTTTT
TRBV29-1	NA	TRBJ2-3	NA	14	CSTFSVPHADTQYF	TGCAGCACCTTTAGCGTTCCACACGCAGATACGCAGTATTTT
TRBV5-1	NA	TRBJ1-2	NA	14	CASSFQTANYGYTF	TGCGCCAGCAGCTTCCAGACAGCGAACTATGGCTACACCTTC
TRBV6-6	NA	TRBJ1-2	few	12	CASQTGNYGYTF	TGTGCCAGCCAAACGGGGAACTATGGCTACACCTTC
TRBV5-1	TRBD1	TRBJ2-7	NA	15	CASSSDRKRPYEQYF	TGCGCCAGCAGCTCGGACAGGAAGAGACCCTACGAGCAGTACTTC
TRBV7-3	NA	TRBJ2-3	few	15	CASSLVRGSTDTQYF	TGTGCCAGCAGCTTAGTACGGGGGAGCACAGATACGCAGTATTTT
TRBV27	NA	TRBJ2-3	NA	14	CASSLGLYTDTQYF	TGTGCCAGCAGTTTAGGCCTATACACAGATACGCAGTATTTT
TRBV28	TRBD1	TRBJ2-7	NA	12	CASASGGDEQYF	TGTGCCAGCGCCTCAGGGGGTGACGAGCAGTACTTC
TRBV24-1	NA	TRBJ2-1	NA	13	CATSDPPGHEQFF	TGTGCCACCAGTGACCCCCCAGGCCATGAGCAGTTCTTC
TRBV7-2	TRBD2	TRBJ2-1	NA	17	CASGTSGGTQLYNEQFF	TGTGCCAGCGGAACTAGCGGGGGGACACAGCTGTACAATGAGCAGTTCTTC
TRBV2	NA	TRBJ2-3	NA	13	CASSGESTDTQYF	TGTGCCAGCTCCGGTGAGAGCACAGATACGCAGTATTTT
TRBV10-3	NA	TRBJ2-1	NA	14	CAISGEQLVYEQFF	TGTGCCATCAGTGGAGAACAGTTGGTCTATGAGCAGTTCTTC
TRBV27	NA	TRBJ2-5	NA	14	CASSFGGVQETRYF	TGTGCCAGCAGTTTCGGGGGAGTCCAAGAGACCCGGTACTTC
TRBV12-3/TRBV12-4	TRBD2	TRBJ2-2	NA	15	CASLGGLGDTGELFF	TGTGCCAGCCTGGGGGGACTAGGGGACACCGGGGAGCTGTTTTTT
TRBV7-9	TRBD1	TRBJ1-2	NA	14	CASSSSLTGEGYTF	TGTGCCAGCAGCTCCTCCCTCACAGGGGAGGGCTACACCTTC
TRBV3-1	TRBD1	TRBJ1-2	NA	15	CASSLRDRGLYGYTF	TGTGCCAGCAGCCTTCGGGACAGGGGATTGTACGGCTACACCTTC
TRBV3-1	NA	TRBJ2-7	NA	15	CASSFGTTDHYEQYF	TGTGCCAGCAGCTTCGGGACAACAGACCACTACGAGCAGTACTTC
TRBV7-8	TRBD1	TRBJ1-6	NA	14	CASSSSGTVSSLHF	TGTGCCAGCAGCAGTTCCGGGACAGTCTCCTCCCTCCACTTT
TRBV20-1	NA	TRBJ1-2	NA	14	CSARGTGFRNGYTF	TGCAGTGCTAGGGGAACAGGGTTCCGTAATGGCTACACCTTC
TRBV29-1	NA	TRBJ1-3	few	11	CSVDGGNTIYF	TGCAGCGTTGACGGAGGAAACACCATATATTTT
TRBV12-3/TRBV12-4	NA	TRBJ1-1	few	14	CASSPGTAVSQSFF	TGTGCCAGCAGTCCCGGGACCGCAGTAAGTCAGTCTTTCTTT
TRBV10-3	NA	TRBJ2-5	NA	18	CAISESYGRGVYQETQYF	TGTGCCATCAGTGAGTCGTACGGGAGAGGGGTGTACCAAGAGACCCAGTACTTC
TRBV7-7	TRBD2	TRBJ2-5	NA	15	CASSPAGTSGETQYF	TGTGCCAGCAGCCCAGCCGGGACTAGCGGGGAGACCCAGTACTTC
TRBV20-1	NA	TRBJ2-5	NA	13	CSARGGIQETQYF	TGCAGTGCTAGGGGCGGGATCCAAGAGACCCAGTACTTC
TRBV6-5	NA	TRBJ2-3	NA	13	CASSYSGLNIQYF	TGTGCCAGCAGTTACTCAGGGTTAAATATTCAGTATTTT